These 5 T cell receptor beta chains came from one sample sequenced in a study of PD-1 blockade in classical Hodgkin lymphoma. After autologous stem cell transplantation all patients relapsed, and prior brentuximab vedotin exposure differed between cohorts. Repertoires were generated with immunoSEQ multiplex PCR, while TCRdb's copy carries only in-frame clones and drops some. The sample has nearly 25,000 clones; more than 60% are singletons. This sample comprised peripheral blood mononuclear cells (PBMCs), obtained before the second cycle of nivolumab. The receptors were sampled from a human donor with classical Hodgkin lymphoma.

The chain employs TRBV7-2 and TRBJ2-1; D is undetermined. Deletions cut 1 base from V and 1 base from J, with 5 bases between. Germline CDR1 reads SGHTA; CDR2 reads FQGNSA. The CDR3 covers 14 residues. CDR3 in amino acids: CASSLGGSYNEQFF. CDR3 nucleotides: TGTGCCAGCAGCTTAGGGGGATCCTACAATGAGCAGTTCTTC.

Here the CDR3 reads CASSLIGNEQFF. CDR3 nucleotide sequence: TGTGCCAGCAGTTTAATAGGGAATGAGCAGTTCTTC. V gene TRBV27 combines with J gene TRBJ2-1; no firm D call. Germline CDR1 MNHEY, CDR2 SMNVEV (reference sequence). V lost 2 bases and J 7 bases, leaving 6 bases between the germline ends. The CDR3 covers 12 residues.

V and J are TRBV7-2 and TRBJ1-1, with D possibly matching TRBD1 (5 bases). This CDR3 is 14 amino acids long. Germline lookup yields CDR1 SGHTA and CDR2 FQGNSA. V dropped 2 bases and J dropped 10 bases, with 17 bases sitting between them. The CDR3 DNA is TGTGCCAGCAGCTTAAATAACAGGAGGTCCCGAGCTTTCTTT. Amino acids: CASSLNNRRSRAFF. The full variable domain, rest sourced from reference TRBV7-2 and TRBJ1-1, is GAGVSQSPSNKVTEKGKDVELRCDPISGHTALYWYRQSLGQGLEFLIYFQGNSAPDKSGLPSDRFSAERTGGSVSTLTIQRTQQEDSAVYLCASSLNNRRSRAFFGQGTRLTVV.

V gene TRBV19 combines with J gene TRBJ1-5; 7 bases are a match to TRBD1. The junction had 8 bases not matched to a gene; V was cut back by 5 bases and J by 1 base. The CDR3 totals 16 residues. The germline gives CDR1 LNHDA, CDR2 SQIVND (reference sequence). CDR3 sequence: CASSSRQGASNQPQHF. The CDR3 nucleotides are TGTGCCAGTAGTTCCCGACAGGGAGCAAGCAATCAGCCCCAGCATTTT. Together with reference TRBV19 and TRBJ1-5, the CDR3 gives the full variable domain: DGGITQSPKYLFRKEGQNVTLSCEQNLNHDAMYWYRQDPGQGLRLIYYSQIVNDFQKGDIAEGYSVSREKKESFPLTVTSAQKNPTAFYLCASSSRQGASNQPQHFGDGTRLSIL.

V and J are TRBV5-1 and TRBJ1-6; possibly TRBD1 for D (6 bases). Trimming took off 0 bases at V and 10 bases at J, with 14 bases between the two ends. The CDR3 runs to 15 residues. From germline, CDR1 is SGHRS and CDR2 YFSETQ. As DNA, the CDR3 is TGCGCCAGCAGCTTGGAGCCAGGGGATGAATCACCCCTCCACTTT. Protein sequence: CASSLEPGDESPLHF.